The 14 T cell receptor beta chains below come from one sample, sequenced in a study of graft-versus-host responses after intestinal transplantation. Data came from immunoSEQ multiplex PCR; TCRdb stores just in-frame clones and leaves some out. The table records roughly 120,000 clones, roughly 95% of them present only once. Antigens of these TCRs are unknown. The input for sequencing was unstimulated CD8+ T cells sorted from spleen or lymph node cells, taken before intestinal transplant. These receptors all stem from a human donor who received an intestinal transplant.

The chain recombines TRBV27 with TRBJ2-7, with D perhaps TRBD2 (6 bases). V was clipped by 6 bases and J by 3 bases, with 12 bases between them. The CDR3 runs 13 residues. The germline V gene encodes CDR1 MNHEY and CDR2 SMNVEV (reference sequence). For the CDR3, the DNA is TGTGCCAGCAGAAGGACTATCGACTACGAGCAGTACTTC. Residues: CASRRTIDYEQYF.

This sequence joins TRBV5-5 and TRBJ2-7; possibly TRBD1 for D (6 bases). The germline V gene has CDR1 SGHKS and CDR2 YYEKEE (reference sequence). Trimming stripped 2 bases from V and 0 bases from J, with 9 bases between. This CDR3 is 14 amino acids long. CDR3: CASSFGTNSYEQYF. The CDR3, as DNA: TGTGCCAGCAGCTTCGGGACAAACTCCTACGAGCAGTACTTC.

The chain employs TRBV7-9 and TRBJ2-5, with 8 bases fitting TRBD2. CDR1 is SEHNR and CDR2 is FQNEAQ in the germline V gene (reference sequence). J gave up 5 bases and V 0 bases, and 8 bases lay outside the gene matches. The CDR3 extends over 16 amino acids. CDR3 sequence reads: CASSLASGTRRETQYF. The CDR3 bases are TGTGCCAGCAGCTTAGCGTCCGGGACTAGACGCGAGACCCAGTACTTC.

This chain links TRBV19 with TRBJ2-7, with D uncertain. Per germline, CDR1 LNHDA and CDR2 SQIVND (reference sequence). The CDR3 contains 13 residues. V was clipped by 5 bases and J by 6 bases, with 14 bases between them. Here the CDR3 reads CASSGSWVREQYF. The DNA of the CDR3 is TGTGCCAGTAGTGGCAGCTGGGTGCGCGAGCAGTACTTC.

The chain employs TRBV4-1 and TRBJ1-1; D unclear. Germline V gene data show CDR1 as MGHRA and CDR2 as YSYEKL. V lost 0 bases and J 7 bases, leaving 12 bases between the germline ends. This CDR3 has 14 residues. Here the CDR3 reads CASSQDDGTSEAFF. Here the CDR3 DNA reads TGCGCCAGCAGCCAAGACGACGGAACAAGTGAAGCTTTCTTT.

The chain employs TRBV7-3 and TRBJ2-7; D may be TRBD2 (6 bases). V was clipped by 5 bases and J by 5 bases, with 10 bases between them. The CDR3 consists of 12 residues. Germline CDR1 and CDR2: SGHTA and FQGTGA. The CDR3 region is CASSQSGDEQYF. CDR3 nucleotides: TGTGCCAGCAGCCAATCGGGGGACGAGCAGTACTTC.

The V call is TRBV6-1, the J call TRBJ1-2, with 12 positions matching TRBD1. V gave up 6 bases and J gave up 7 bases; unmatched junction bases: 9. This CDR3 has 15 amino acids. Germline loops: CDR1 MNHNS, CDR2 SASEGT. The CDR3: CASRGPGQGASGYTF. The CDR3 DNA follows: TGTGCCAGCAGGGGGCCGGGACAGGGGGCCTCTGGCTACACCTTC.

V and J are TRBV7-9 and TRBJ2-5; no clear D gene. The germline V gene has CDR1 SEHNR and CDR2 FQNEAQ (reference sequence). The CDR3 length is 15 residues. The germline V and J ends were trimmed by 1 base and 3 bases, with 12 bases remaining between them. The CDR3 region has the DNA TGTGCCAGCAGCTTAGGCATCGATTACGAAGAGACCCAGTACTTC. It yields the protein CASSLGIDYEETQYF.

This chain uses TRBV27 with TRBJ1-5, with D perhaps TRBD1 (6 bases). Per the germline V gene, CDR1 is MNHEY and CDR2 is SMNVEV (reference sequence). V was shortened by 4 bases and J by 2 bases, with 12 bases between the two germline ends. This CDR3 comprises 15 residues. The DNA of the CDR3 is TGTGCCAGCAGTTCTACAGGGTATGGCAATCAGCCCCAGCATTTT. Its translation is CASSSTGYGNQPQHF.

This clone came up a few times. The identical CDR3 is also encoded by other nucleotide sequences in the sample. The CDR3 sequence: CASSGGYEQYF. CDR3 sequence (DNA): TGCGCCAGTTCGGGGGGTTACGAGCAGTACTTC. The chain links TRBV5-1 to TRBJ2-7, with TRBD2 identical over 7 bases. CDR3 length: 11 amino acids. Germline CDR1 and CDR2: SGHRS and YFSETQ. J gave up 4 bases and V 8 bases, and 3 bases lay outside the gene matches.

The chain joins TRBV7-9 to TRBJ2-7; no clear D. Germline-derived CDR1 and CDR2 are SEHNR and FQNEAQ (reference sequence). CDR3 length: 16 residues. Between the trimmed V and J ends, which lost 5 bases and 3 bases, there was a span of 20 bases. The CDR3 sequence: CASSPQPFKSSYEQYF. CDR3 sequence (DNA): TGTGCCAGCAGCCCACAACCATTTAAGAGTAGCTACGAGCAGTACTTC.

This clone has just one count. The CDR3 coding sequence is TGCGCCAGCAGCCAGAAGTCGGGAGACAGAGAAGTTGTAGGCTACACCTTC. It encodes CASSQKSGDREVVGYTF. This rearrangement joins TRBV4-1 to TRBJ1-2, with D possibly matching TRBD1 (5 bases). Germline CDR1 is MGHRA and CDR2 is YSYEKL. CDR3 length equals 17 residues. Trimming took off 3 bases at V and 8 bases at J, with 25 bases between the two ends.

The V gene is TRBV19, the J gene TRBJ2-3; 7 nucleotides agree with TRBD1. The CDR3 runs 15 residues. Per the germline V gene, CDR1 is LNHDA and CDR2 is SQIVND (reference sequence). Trimming cost V 6 bases and J 2 bases; bases outside gene matches: 8. CDR3 protein: CASRAAGGFTDTQYF. The CDR3 DNA reads TGTGCCAGTAGGGCCGCAGGGGGATTCACAGATACGCAGTATTTT.

The chain carries TRBV11-2 and TRBJ2-7; 7 bases are a match to TRBD2. The junction had 9 bases not matched to a gene; V was cut back by 5 bases and J by 5 bases. Germline lookup yields CDR1 SGHAT and CDR2 FQNNGV. The CDR3 spans 14 residues. The CDR3 protein is CASSLGGGYHEQYF. The DNA for the CDR3 is TGTGCCAGCAGCCTTGGGGGAGGGTACCACGAGCAGTACTTC.